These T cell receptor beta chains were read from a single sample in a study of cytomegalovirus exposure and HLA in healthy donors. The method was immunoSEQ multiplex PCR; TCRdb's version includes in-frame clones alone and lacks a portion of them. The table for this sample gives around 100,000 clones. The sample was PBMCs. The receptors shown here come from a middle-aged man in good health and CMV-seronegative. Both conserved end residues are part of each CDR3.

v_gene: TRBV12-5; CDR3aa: CASGSPKGGRLQAFF
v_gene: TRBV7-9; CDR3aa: CASSLEVRHQANTEAFF
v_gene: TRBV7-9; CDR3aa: CASSLKGRGANVLTF
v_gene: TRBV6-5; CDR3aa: CASRAELWGYTF
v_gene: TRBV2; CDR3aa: CASSRSPGSLSTDTQYF
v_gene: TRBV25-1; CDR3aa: CASSERGGVSGNTIYF
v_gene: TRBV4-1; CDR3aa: CASSQVGLAGGRLGTGELFF
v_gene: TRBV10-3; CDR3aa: CAIKPSGQGADGYTF
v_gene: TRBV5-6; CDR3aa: CASSLAWATDTQYF
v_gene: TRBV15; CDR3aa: CATSSQWDRGPGELFF
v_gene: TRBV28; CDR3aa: CASSPGGSNQPQHF
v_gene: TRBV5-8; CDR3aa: CASSRTAQETQYF
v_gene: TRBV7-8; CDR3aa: CASSPMGTANNEKLFF
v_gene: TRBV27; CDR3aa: CASSLGLVTDTQYF
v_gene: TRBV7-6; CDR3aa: CASSLGWAGGPSGELFF
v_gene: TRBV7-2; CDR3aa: CASSPYYTDTQYF
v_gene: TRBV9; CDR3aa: CASSPRGGVAKNIQYF
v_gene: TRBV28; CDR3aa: CASSPGQLNTEAFF
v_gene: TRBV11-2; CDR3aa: CASSASPTANYGYTF
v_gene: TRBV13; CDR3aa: CASSREQGAARNTIYF
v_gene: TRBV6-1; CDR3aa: CASSAPTGSYEQYF
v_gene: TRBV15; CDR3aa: CATSRGQSQETQYF
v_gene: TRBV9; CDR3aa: CASSVESRGGETQYF
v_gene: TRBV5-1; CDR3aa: CASSEGTSGRSYNEQFF
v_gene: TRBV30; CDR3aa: CAWSTRNYNEQFF
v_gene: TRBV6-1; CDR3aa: CASSANGGTEAFF
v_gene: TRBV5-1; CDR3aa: CASSLNRADTQYF
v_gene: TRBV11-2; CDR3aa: CASIQIRLPGLVYNNEQFF
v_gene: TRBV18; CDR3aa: CASSPGAFPSGANVLTF
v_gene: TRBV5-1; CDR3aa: CASSNTGGINEQFF
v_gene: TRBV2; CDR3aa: CASSERSTDTQYF
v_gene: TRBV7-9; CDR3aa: CASSPRTSGGASDIQYF
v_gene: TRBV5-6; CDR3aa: CASSNLKTGGLYYGYTF
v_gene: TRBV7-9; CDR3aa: CASSLRRILAGVSNEQFF
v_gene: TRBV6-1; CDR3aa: CASREGLSTEAFF
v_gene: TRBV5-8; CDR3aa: CASSLIGGMNTEAFF
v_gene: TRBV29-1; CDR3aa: CSVRRQLNTEAFF
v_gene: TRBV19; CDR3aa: CASSINWAPENEQYF
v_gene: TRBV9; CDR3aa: CASSLRGQGETQYF
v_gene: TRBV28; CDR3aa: CASSVQGPNTEAFF
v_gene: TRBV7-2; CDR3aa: CASTVMGSGSSYNEQFF
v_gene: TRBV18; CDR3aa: CASSPQGSRDGYTF